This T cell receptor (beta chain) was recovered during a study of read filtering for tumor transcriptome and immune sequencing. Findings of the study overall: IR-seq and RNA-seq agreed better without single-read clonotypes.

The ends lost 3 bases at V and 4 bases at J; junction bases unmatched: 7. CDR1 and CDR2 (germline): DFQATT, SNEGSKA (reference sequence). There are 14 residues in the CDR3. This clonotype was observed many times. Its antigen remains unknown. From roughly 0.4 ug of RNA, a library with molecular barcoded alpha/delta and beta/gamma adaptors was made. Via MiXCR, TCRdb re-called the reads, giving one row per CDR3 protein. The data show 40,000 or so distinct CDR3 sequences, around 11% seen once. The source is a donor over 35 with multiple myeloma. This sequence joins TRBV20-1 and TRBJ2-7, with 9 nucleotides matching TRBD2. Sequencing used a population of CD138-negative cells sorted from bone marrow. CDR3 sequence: CSASGPAGGYEQYF. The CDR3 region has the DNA TGCAGTGCTAGCGGTCCAGCGGGGGGATACGAGCAGTACTTC.